This TCR beta chain was sequenced for a study of cytomegalovirus exposure and HLA in healthy donors. General study points: A highly shared variant cluster was judged a likely technical artifact. Researchers counted 164 TCR beta chains as cytomegalovirus-associated. The classifier, whose performance was assessed in both the original and validation cohorts, reportedly diagnosed cytomegalovirus status with high specificity and sensitivity.

This clone was seen just once. Its specificity is unknown. This CDR3 has 17 residues. The trim removed 2 bases at V and 2 bases at J, leaving 8 bases unmatched. In germline, CDR1 is KGHSH, CDR2 LQKENI. The PCR was carried out with 60 Vbeta primers and 13 Jbeta primers. The protocol was immunoSEQ multiplex PCR, while the TCRdb copy is restricted to in-frame clones and leaves out a portion. The sample gives 150,000 to 200,000 clones, under 85% of which show up once; about 2.5% is in the top ten. The V call is TRBV18, the J call TRBJ2-1; 8 nucleotides match TRBD1. The source material was PBMCs. The sequence derives from a human donor in good health. The CDR3 here is CASSPNIWGQAYNEQFF. The DNA for the CDR3 is TGTGCCAGCTCACCAAACATATGGGGACAGGCCTACAATGAGCAGTTCTTC.